A few counts support the clone carrying this T cell receptor beta chain. The sample comes from a study of blood T cell repertoires in COVID-19. Background on the study: Acute and convalescent COVID-19 samples came from the United States, Italy and Spain. The analysed material was cDNA or gDNA that came from T cells, B-cell-depleted T cells, or PBMCs.

Per the original methods: For nucleated cells, counts were estimated from reference gene primer amplification. Produced via immunoSEQ multiplex PCR; TCRdb's table is partial and in-frame only. V, J and clone size were drawn from that table, and D and trimming were deduced from the DNA. The sample contains fewer than 70,000 clones, approximately 80% of which appear only once. The CDR3 has 16 amino acids. Germline assignment: CDR1 LGHNA and CDR2 YNFKEQ. The V gene end was trimmed by 3 bases and the J gene end by 8 bases; junction bases not matched to a gene: 5. The receptor was isolated from a woman of 80 years or more with acute or convalescent COVID-19. The sample was peripheral blood. This chain connects TRBV4-2 to TRBJ2-2; TRBD2 matches at 14 bases. DNA for the CDR3: TGTGCCAGCAGCCACGGACTAGCGGGGGGTGATGGGGAGCTGTTTTTT. Its protein product is CASSHGLAGGDGELFF.